This T cell receptor (beta chain) was captured in a study of blood T cell repertoires in COVID-19. Study-level background: From the United States, Italy and Spain came samples of acute and convalescent COVID-19. Sources were T cells, B-cell-depleted T cells, or PBMCs; the material itself was cDNA or gDNA.

Authors' processing steps: Reference gene primer amplification gave nucleated cell count estimates. Assay: immunoSEQ multiplex PCR; the TCRdb copy retains only in-frame clones and omits some. The D gene and trimming were derived from the DNA, and the V and J assignments and clone size from that table. The sample carries over 400,000 clones, 80% to 90% recorded once. Germline V gene sequence: CDR1 SGHTA, CDR2 FQGTGA. This CDR3 comprises 16 residues. The rearrangement uses TRBV7-3 and TRBJ2-7, with D possibly being TRBD1 (6 bases). The receptor was isolated from a human donor in a cohort sampled during active COVID-19. The sequencing sample was made of peripheral blood. CDR3 nucleotide sequence: TGTGCTGACCGAAGGGCCCTACAGGGCCTGACCTACGAGCAGTACTTC. This codes for CADRRALQGLTYEQYF. The full variable domain, rest sourced from reference TRBV7-3 and TRBJ2-7, is GAGVSQTPSNKVTEKGKYVELRCDPISGHTALYWYRQSLGQGPEFLIYFQGTGAADDSGLPNDRFFAVRPEGSVSTLKIQRTERGDSAVYLCADRRALQGLTYEQYFGPGTRLTVT.